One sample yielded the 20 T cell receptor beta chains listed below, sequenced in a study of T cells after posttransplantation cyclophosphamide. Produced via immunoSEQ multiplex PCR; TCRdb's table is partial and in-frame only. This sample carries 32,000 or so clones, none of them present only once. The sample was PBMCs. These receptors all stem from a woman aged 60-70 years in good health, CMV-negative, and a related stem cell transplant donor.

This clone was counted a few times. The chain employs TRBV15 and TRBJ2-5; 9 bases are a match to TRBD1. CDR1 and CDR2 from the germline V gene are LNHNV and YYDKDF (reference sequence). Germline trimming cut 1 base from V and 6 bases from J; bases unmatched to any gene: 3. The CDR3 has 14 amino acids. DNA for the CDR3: TGTGCCACCAGCAGAGGGGACAGGGTAAAGACCCAGTACTTC. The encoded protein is CATSRGDRVKTQYF.

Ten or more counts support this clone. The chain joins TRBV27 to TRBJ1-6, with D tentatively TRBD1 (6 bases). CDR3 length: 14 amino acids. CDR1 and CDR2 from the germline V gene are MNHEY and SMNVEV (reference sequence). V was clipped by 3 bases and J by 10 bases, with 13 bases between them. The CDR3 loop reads CASSFGQYSSPLHF. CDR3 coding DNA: TGTGCCAGCAGTTTCGGACAGTATAGCTCACCCCTCCACTTT.

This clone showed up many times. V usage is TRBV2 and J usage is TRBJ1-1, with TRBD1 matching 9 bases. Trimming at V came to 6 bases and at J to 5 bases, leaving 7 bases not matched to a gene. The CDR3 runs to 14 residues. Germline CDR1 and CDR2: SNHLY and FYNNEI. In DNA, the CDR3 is TGTGCCAGCAGGCCGACAGGGGGGGTTACTGAAGCTTTCTTT. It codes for CASRPTGGVTEAFF.

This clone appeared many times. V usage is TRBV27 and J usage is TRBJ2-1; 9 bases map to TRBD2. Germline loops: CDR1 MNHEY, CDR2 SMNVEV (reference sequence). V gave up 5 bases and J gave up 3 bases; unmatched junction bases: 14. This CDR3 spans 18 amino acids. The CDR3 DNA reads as TGTGCCAGCAGTCTAACCTCCTCGCGGGAGGGTTACTACAATGAGCAGTTCTTC. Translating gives CASSLTSSREGYYNEQFF.

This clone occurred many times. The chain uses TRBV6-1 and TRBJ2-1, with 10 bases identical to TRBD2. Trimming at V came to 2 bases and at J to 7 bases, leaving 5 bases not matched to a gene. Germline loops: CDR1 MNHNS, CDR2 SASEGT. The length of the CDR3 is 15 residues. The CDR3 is CASSEWASGSNEQFF. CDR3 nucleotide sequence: TGTGCCAGCAGTGAATGGGCTAGCGGGAGTAATGAGCAGTTCTTC.

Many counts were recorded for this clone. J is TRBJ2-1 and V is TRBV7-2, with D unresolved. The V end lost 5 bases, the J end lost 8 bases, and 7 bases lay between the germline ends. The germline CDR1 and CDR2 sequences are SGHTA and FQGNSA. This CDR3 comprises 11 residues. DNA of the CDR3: TGTGCCAGCAGCCCGGTTGATGAGCAGTTCTTC. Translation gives CASSPVDEQFF.

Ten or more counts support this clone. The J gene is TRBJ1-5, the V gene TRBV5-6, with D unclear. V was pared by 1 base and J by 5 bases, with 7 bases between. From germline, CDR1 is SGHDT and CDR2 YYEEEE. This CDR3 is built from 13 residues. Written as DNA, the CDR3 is TGTGCCAGCAGCTTGCGAGGGCATCAGCCCCAGCATTTT. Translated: CASSLRGHQPQHF.

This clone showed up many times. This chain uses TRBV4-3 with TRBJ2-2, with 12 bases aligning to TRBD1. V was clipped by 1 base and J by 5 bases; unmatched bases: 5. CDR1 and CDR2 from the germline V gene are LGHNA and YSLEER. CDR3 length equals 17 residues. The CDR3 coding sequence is TGCGCCAGCAGCCAAGTGGGACAGGGGGCAGGAACCGGGGAGCTGTTTTTT. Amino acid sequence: CASSQVGQGAGTGELFF.

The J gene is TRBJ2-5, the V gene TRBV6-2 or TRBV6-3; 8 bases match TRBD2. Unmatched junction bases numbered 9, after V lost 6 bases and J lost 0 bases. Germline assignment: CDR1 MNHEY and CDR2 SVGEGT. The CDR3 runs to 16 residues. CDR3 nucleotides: TGTGCCAGCAGACGACCGGGCGGGGGGTACCAAGAGACCCAGTACTTC. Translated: CASRRPGGGYQETQYF.

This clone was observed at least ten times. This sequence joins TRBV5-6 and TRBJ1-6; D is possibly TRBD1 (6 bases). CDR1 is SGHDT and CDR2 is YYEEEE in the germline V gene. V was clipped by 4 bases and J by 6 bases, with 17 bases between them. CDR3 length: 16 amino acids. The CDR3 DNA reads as TGTGCCAGCAGCAGCTTGGGGGCGAGTCCTAATTCACCCCTCCACTTT. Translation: CASSSLGASPNSPLHF.

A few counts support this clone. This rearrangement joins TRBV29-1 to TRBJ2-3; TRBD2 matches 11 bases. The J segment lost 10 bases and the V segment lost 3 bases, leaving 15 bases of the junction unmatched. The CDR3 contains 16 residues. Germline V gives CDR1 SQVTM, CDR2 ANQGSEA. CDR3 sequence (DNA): TGCAGCGTTGATCCTAGCGGGGGGCTACCCTGGGGGGCGCAGTATTTT. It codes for CSVDPSGGLPWGAQYF.

CDR3 amino acids: CSIRQGANTEAFF. Here the CDR3 DNA reads TGCAGCATAAGACAGGGGGCAAACACTGAAGCTTTCTTT. This chain connects TRBV29-1 to TRBJ1-1; 10 bases agree with TRBD1. The CDR3 is 13 residues long. Per the germline V gene, CDR1 is SQVTM and CDR2 is ANQGSEA. The V and J ends lost 8 bases and 2 bases, in that order; junction bases with no gene match: 5.

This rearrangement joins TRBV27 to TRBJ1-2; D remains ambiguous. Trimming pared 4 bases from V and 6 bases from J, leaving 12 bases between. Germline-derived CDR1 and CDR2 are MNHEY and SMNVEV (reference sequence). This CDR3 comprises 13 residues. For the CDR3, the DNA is TGTGCCAGCAGTTCCCAGGACTGGAATGGCTACACCTTC. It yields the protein CASSSQDWNGYTF.

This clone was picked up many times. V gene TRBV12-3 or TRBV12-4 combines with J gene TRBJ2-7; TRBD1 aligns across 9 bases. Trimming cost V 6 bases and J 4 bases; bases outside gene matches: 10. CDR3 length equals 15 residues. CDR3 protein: CASRSSGTGIYEQYF. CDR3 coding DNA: TGTGCCAGCAGGTCTTCCGGGACAGGGATATACGAGCAGTACTTC.

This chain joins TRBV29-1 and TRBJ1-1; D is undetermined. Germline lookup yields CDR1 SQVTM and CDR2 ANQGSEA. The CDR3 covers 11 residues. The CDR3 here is CSCSVGLSVFF. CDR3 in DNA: TGCAGTTGCAGCGTTGGTCTCTCGGTTTTCTTT.

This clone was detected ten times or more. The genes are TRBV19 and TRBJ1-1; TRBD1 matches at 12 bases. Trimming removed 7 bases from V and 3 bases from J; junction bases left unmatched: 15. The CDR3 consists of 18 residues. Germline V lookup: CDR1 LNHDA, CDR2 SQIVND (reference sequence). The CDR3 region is CASIRGQGAGKDDTEAFF. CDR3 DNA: TGTGCCAGTATTCGGGGACAGGGGGCTGGGAAGGACGACACTGAAGCTTTCTTT.

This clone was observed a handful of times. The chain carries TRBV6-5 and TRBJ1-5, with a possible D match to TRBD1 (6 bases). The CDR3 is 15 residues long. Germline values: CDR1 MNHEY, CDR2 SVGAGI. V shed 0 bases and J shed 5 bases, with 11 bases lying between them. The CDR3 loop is CASSYSGQGHQPQHF. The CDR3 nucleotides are TGTGCCAGCAGTTACTCGGGGCAGGGGCATCAGCCCCAGCATTTT.

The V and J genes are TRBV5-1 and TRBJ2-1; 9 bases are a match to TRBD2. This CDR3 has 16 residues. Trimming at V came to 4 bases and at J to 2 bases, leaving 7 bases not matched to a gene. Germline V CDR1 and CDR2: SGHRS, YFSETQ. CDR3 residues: CASSRIAGATYNEQFF. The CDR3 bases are TGCGCCAGCAGCCGTATAGCGGGGGCCACCTACAATGAGCAGTTCTTC.

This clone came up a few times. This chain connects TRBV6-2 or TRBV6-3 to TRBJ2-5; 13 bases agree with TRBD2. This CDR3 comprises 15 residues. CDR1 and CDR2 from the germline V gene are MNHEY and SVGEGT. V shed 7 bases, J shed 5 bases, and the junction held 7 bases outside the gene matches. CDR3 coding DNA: TGTGCCAGCAAACCACTAGCGGGGGGGCAGGAGACCCAGTACTTC. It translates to CASKPLAGGQETQYF.

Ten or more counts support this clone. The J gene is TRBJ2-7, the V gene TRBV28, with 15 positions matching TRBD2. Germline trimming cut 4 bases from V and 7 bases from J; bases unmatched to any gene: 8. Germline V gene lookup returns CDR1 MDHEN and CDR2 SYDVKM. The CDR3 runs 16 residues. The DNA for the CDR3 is TGTGCCAGCAGTTCCAGGACTAGCGGGAGGGCTTGGGAGCAGTACTTC. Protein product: CASSSRTSGRAWEQYF.